This TCR beta chain derives from a study of yellow fever vaccine responses in identical twins. Study results and limitations: Vaccine-induced T cell responses in twins were reportedly observed to appear partly convergent, partly personalized.

TCRdb re-called the RT-PCR reads with MiXCR, one entry per CDR3 protein. The profile shows some 5,000 distinct CDR3 sequences, 60% to 80% of them singletons. Worth noting for this clonotype: The antigen is unknown.

This clonotype originated in a woman in her late teens or twenties who received the yellow fever vaccine. This sample comprised T cells from blood (PBMCs), unsorted or a sorted subset (not recorded which), obtained before or after yellow fever vaccination (not recorded which).

The DNA of the CDR3 is TGTGCCAGCAGTGTCGACGGCGCCCTTGGAAACACCATATATTTT. Translation: CASSVDGALGNTIYF. The chain recombines TRBV2 with TRBJ1-3; D unresolved. The CDR3 loop spans 15 amino acids. Germline CDR1 SNHLY, CDR2 FYNNEI. Trimming took off 4 bases at V and 3 bases at J, with 13 bases between the two ends.